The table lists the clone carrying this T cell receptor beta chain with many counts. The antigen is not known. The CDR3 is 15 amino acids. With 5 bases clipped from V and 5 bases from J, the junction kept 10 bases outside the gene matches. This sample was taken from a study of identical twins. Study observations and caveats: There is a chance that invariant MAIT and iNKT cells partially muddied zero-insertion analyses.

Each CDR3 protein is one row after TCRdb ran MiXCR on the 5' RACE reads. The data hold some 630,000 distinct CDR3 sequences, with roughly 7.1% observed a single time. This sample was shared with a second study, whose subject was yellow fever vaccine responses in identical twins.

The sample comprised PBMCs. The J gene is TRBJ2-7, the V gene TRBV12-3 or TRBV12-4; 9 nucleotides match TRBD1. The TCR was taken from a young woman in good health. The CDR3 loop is CASSLPGTGRNEQYF. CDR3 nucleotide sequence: TGTGCCAGCAGTCTCCCCGGGACAGGGCGGAACGAGCAGTACTTC.